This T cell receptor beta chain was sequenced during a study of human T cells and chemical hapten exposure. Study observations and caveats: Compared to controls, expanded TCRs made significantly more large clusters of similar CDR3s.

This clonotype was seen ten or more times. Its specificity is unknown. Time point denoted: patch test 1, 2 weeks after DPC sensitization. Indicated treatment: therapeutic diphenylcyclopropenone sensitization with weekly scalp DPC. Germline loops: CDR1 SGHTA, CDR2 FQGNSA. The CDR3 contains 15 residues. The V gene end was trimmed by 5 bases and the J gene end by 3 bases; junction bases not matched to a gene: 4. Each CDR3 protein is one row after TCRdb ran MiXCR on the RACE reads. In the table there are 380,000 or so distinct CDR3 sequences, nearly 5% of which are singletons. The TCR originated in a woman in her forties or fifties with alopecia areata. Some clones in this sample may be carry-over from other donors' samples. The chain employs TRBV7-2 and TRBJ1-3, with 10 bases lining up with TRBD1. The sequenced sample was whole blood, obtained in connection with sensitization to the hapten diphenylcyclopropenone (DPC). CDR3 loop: CASSVGQGSGNTIYF. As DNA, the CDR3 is TGTGCCAGCAGCGTGGGACAGGGGAGTGGAAACACCATATATTTT.